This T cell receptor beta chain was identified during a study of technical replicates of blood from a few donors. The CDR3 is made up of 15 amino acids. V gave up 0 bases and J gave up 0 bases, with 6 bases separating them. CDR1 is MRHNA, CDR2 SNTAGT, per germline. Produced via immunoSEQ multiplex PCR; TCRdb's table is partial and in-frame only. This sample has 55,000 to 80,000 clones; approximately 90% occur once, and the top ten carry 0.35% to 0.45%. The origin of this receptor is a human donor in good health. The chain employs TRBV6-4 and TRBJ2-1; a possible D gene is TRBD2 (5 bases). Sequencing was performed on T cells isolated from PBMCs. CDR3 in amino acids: CASSDSGSSYNEQFF. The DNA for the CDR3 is TGTGCCAGCAGTGACTCGGGGAGCTCCTACAATGAGCAGTTCTTC.